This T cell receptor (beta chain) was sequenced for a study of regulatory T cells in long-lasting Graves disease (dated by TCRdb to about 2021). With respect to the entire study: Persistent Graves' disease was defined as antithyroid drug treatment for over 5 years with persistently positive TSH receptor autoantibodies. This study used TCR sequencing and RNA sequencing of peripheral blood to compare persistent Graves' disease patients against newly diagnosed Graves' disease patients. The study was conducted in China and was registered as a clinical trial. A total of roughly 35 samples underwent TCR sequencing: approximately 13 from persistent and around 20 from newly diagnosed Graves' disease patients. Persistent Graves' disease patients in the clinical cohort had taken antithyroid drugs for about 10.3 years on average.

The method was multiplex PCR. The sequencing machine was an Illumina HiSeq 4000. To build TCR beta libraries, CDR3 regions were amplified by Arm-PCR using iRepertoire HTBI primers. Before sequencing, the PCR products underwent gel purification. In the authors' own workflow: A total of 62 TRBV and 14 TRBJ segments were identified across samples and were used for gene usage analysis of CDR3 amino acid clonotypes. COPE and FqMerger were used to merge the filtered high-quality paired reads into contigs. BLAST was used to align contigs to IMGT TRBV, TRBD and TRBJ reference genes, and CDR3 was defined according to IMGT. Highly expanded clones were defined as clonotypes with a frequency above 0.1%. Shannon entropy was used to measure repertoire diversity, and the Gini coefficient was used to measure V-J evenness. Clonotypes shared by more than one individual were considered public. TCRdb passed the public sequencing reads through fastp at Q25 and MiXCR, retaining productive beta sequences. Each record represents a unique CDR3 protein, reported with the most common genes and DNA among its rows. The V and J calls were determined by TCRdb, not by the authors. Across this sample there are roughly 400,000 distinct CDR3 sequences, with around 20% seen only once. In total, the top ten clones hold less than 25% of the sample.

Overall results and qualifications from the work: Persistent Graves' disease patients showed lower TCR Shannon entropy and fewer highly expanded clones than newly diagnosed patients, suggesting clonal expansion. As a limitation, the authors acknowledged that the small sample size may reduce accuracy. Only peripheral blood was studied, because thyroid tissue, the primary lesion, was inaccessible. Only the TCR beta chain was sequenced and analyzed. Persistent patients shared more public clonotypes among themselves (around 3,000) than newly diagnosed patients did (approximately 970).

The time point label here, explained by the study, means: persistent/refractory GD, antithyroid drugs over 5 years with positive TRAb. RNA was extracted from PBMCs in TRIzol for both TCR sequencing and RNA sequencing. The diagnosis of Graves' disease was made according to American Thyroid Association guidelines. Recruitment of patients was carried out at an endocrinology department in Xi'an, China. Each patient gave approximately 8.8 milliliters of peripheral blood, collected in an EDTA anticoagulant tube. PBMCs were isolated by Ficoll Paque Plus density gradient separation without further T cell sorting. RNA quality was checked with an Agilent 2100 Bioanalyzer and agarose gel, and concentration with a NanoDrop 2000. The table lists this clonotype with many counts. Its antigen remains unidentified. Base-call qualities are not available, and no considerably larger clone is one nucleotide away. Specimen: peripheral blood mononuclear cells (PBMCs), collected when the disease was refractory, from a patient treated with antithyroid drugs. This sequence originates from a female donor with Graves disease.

CDR3 protein: CASITGGSTEAFF. The DNA is as follows: TGTGCCAGCATCACAGGGGGGTCCACTGAAGCTTTCTTT. The rearranged segments are TRBV2 and TRBJ1-1, with TRBD1 matching 8 junction bases. The germline V gene specifies SNHLY as CDR1 and FYNNEI as CDR2. V loses 7 bases at its end and J loses 4 bases; junction bases beyond the gene matches: 5. From cysteine to phenylalanine, the CDR3 is 13 amino acids long. The only DNA kept is the CDR3, 39 bases in frame from the first base. Supplemented by the reference TRBV2 and TRBJ1-1 proteins around the CDR3, the complete variable domain is EPEVTQTPSHQVTQMGQEVILRCVPISNHLYFYWYRQILGQKVEFLVSFYNNEISEKSEIFDDQFSVERPDGSNFTLKIRSTKLEDSAMYFCASITGGSTEAFFGQGTRLTVV.